The entry below describes one TCR beta chain. The target antigen is unknown. The data were taken from a study of monozygotic twins with inflammatory bowel disease. Study results and limitations: Limited power may explain why concordant and discordant twins showed no difference in repertoire similarity. Reduced clonotype sharing with other individuals was observed in IBD patients relative to healthy twins, especially with disease activity. Immunosuppressive treatments differing between patients may have added repertoire variability.

TCRdb reanalyzed the 5' RACE reads, giving one entry per CDR3 protein sequence and no DNA. The sample has hundreds of thousands of distinct CDR3 sequences. The CDR3 is 15 residues long. Per the germline V gene, CDR1 is MNHEY and CDR2 is SVGEGT. The sequence derives from a human donor with ulcerative colitis or Crohn's disease, or a healthy co-twin of an affected twin (not recorded which). Sequences were obtained from blood. The J gene is TRBJ2-7, the V gene TRBV6-2 or TRBV6-3; TCRdb lists TRBD1, though no DNA is available to test this call. CDR3 sequence: CASSPPGTGDHEQYF.